This T cell receptor (beta chain) was recorded in a study of blood T cell repertoires in COVID-19. Study in general: Specimens from acute and convalescent COVID-19 originated in the United States, Italy and Spain. T cells, B-cell-depleted T cells, or PBMCs supplied cDNA or gDNA.

Donors in Cohort 3 who had recovered were those with two negative PCRs, healthcare professional clearance, or resolution of their symptoms. Original handling: Amplification of reference gene primers was used by the study to estimate nucleated cell counts. The assay was immunoSEQ multiplex PCR, and TCRdb's table has in-frame clones only and misses some. The V and J calls and clone size were taken over from that table, and D and trimming were inferred from the DNA. The table lists about 320,000 clones, under 95% of them singletons, with 2.6% in the top ten. Trimming took 8 bases from V and 7 from J, leaving 14 bases between them. Germline CDR1 is SNHLY and CDR2 is FYNNEI. CDR3 length: 13 amino acids.

This receptor was obtained from a man in his 60s who had recovered from COVID-19. The sequencing sample was made of PBMCs or T cells enriched from blood (not recorded which). V gene TRBV2 combines with J gene TRBJ2-2; no clear D. CDR3 sequence reads: CASRSLEVGELFF. For the CDR3, the DNA is TGTGCCAGCCGCTCGCTTGAGGTCGGGGAGCTGTTTTTT. Full variable domain (outside the CDR3, taken from reference TRBV2 and TRBJ2-2): EPEVTQTPSHQVTQMGQEVILRCVPISNHLYFYWYRQILGQKVEFLVSFYNNEISEKSEIFDDQFSVERPDGSNFTLKIRSTKLEDSAMYFCASRSLEVGELFFGEGSRLTVL.